The clone carrying this TCR beta chain was counted between two and nine times. Its antigen is as yet unknown. The germline gives CDR1 LNHDA, CDR2 SQIVND (reference sequence). V was cut by 7 bases and J by 17 bases, with 15 bases left in between. The CDR3 covers 11 residues. The data belong to a study of long-term antiretroviral therapy in people with HIV. The overall study: A decade or so separates the oldest specimens from the later 2015 immediate-ART recommendation.

Samples were assayed with immunoSEQ v3.0 at survey level. Profiling relied on immunoSEQ multiplex PCR, and the TCRdb table lists in-frame clones only, not all of them. The data show some 18,000 clones, over 60% seen once. General study points: Versus controls, repertoires in people with HIV had narrower CDR3 length ranges.

This specimen was unsorted PBMCs, taken 0.5 years before starting antiretroviral therapy. This clonotype was obtained from a woman in her forties or fifties with HIV. The rearrangement links TRBV19 to TRBJ1-6; D uncertain. For the CDR3, the DNA is TGTGCCAGTACCCTGGGCAGGCAGATCCACTTT. Its protein is CASTLGRQIHF.